One T cell receptor beta chain is described in this entry. The table came from immunoSEQ multiplex PCR; TCRdb's copy has only in-frame clones and leaves some out. This sample has some 180,000 clones; 65% to 85% occur once, and the top ten carry under 4%. The data stem from a study of blood T cell repertoires in COVID-19. V was shortened by 1 base and J by 6 bases, with 9 bases between the two germline ends. Germline CDR1 is MGHRA and CDR2 is YSYEKL. The CDR3 is made up of 13 amino acids. Clinical history as reported by participants underpinned cohort assignment. The source material was PBMCs or T cells enriched from blood (not recorded which). The clonotype was recovered from a woman under 40 who had been exposed to COVID-19. The chain carries TRBV4-1 and TRBJ1-1; D call uncertain. The CDR3 sequence is CASSQVRGSEAFF. In DNA form, the CDR3 reads TGCGCCAGCAGCCAAGTCCGAGGATCTGAAGCTTTCTTT.